Described below is a single T cell receptor beta chain sequence and its context. Its target antigen remains unknown. At one end, the junction sequence differs from germline, possibly due to a read error. This record belongs to a study of tumor and adjacent non-tumor tissue in lung cancer (dated by TCRdb to the late 2010s). With regard to the full study: Patients with adenocarcinoma (approximately 12), squamous cell carcinoma (2) and small cell lung cancer (1) were included in the cohort. For each patient, one tumor sample and one normal lung sample were taken, giving under 35 paired specimens that underwent TCRbeta CDR3 sequencing. Ages among the roughly 15 patients ranged from about 31 to 80 years, there were some 10 men and 5 women, and disease was at TNM stage I to III. Using bulk TCRbeta repertoires from around 14 lung cancer patients, the study set lung tumor tissue side by side with matched distant non-tumor lung tissue. Sequencing produced 130,000,000 or so productive TCRbeta reads in total, an average of about 4 million reads per sample.

The full study reports these points: Peripheral blood was not sequenced, so blood TCRbeta repertoires were not examined in the lung cancer patients of the study. The sequencing platform is not named in the methods, and unique molecular identifiers are not mentioned. Only approximately 16 patients were included in the cohort, and the need for larger samples and more detailed clinical data was noted by the authors. TCR diversity (inverse Simpson) was significantly higher in tumor than in normal lung tissue (431.37 vs 166.20, P = 0.0075, Mann-Whitney U test). A significantly larger cumulative share of the repertoire was made up by the top 100 clones in normal lung than in tumor tissue. Significantly higher TCR diversity was found in younger patients, and higher tumor TCR diversity was associated with shorter overall and disease-free survival.

Bulk unsorted tissue served as the source for RNA extraction, and RNA quality was assessed using a NanoDrop ND-1000 and an Agilent 2100. All donors had newly diagnosed lung cancer, had not received prior chemotherapy, and were admitted for thoracic surgery in China between August and November 2014. Anyone who had undergone radiotherapy or chemotherapy before, or who had another cancer at the same time, was left out of the study. Pieces of surgical tissue measuring about 1-2 cm3 were kept in RNAlater solution and stored at -80 degrees C until use. Library prep was done by multiplex PCR. Sequenced using an Illumina HiSeq 2500. Following protocols modified from ARM-PCR, the researchers constructed TCRbeta libraries through three rounds of nested PCR with primers (Table S4). Before sequencing, PCR products of 200-500 bp were cut from the gel and purified using the QIAquick gel extraction kit. Regarding the original processing steps: Reads were cleaned with Trimmomatic, merged with FLASH into complete CDR3 sequences, and assigned to V(D)J germline segments with MiTCR. Clonal diversity was calculated as the inverse Simpson's index using VDJtools. In-frame sequences lacking a premature stop codon were counted as productive reads. TCRdb trimmed public reads at Q25 via fastp, called clones via MiXCR and kept in-frame beta chains. Records with the same CDR3 protein are collapsed into one entry carrying the most frequent genes and DNA. TCRdb's processing, not the authors' own work, is the source of the V and J calls. The sample data list about 200,000 distinct CDR3 sequences, and 71% of these were observed just once. The biggest ten clones account for roughly a quarter of the sample.

The CDR3 numbers 18 residues from cysteine through phenylalanine. Only the CDR3 DNA is retained, 54 bases long and in frame from the first base. Taken from the germline V gene (reference sequence), the CDR1 and CDR2 loops are DFQATT and SNEGSKA. Sequencing was done on a sample of lung tumor tissue. This TCR was recovered from a man aged 55 to 69 with non-small cell lung cancer. In this chain, TRBV20-1 is recombined with TRBJ1-5, and the D gene may be TRBD1, 5 bases matching. The DNA sequence is given as TGCAGTGCTAGAGATGGGGGTCGGGTTCGGTCTAGCAATCAGCCCCGGTATTTT. The translation is CSARDGGRVRSSNQPRYF.